This is a list of T cell receptor beta chains from one sample in a study of cytomegalovirus exposure and HLA in healthy donors. Method: immunoSEQ multiplex PCR; TCRdb's copy keeps in-frame clones and lacks some. The sample yields under 75,000 clones, around 68% seen once. The sequenced sample was PBMCs. These receptors were obtained from a man aged 40-49 years in good health and CMV-seropositive. Both conserved end residues are trimmed from each CDR3.

TRBV11-2 | ASSRLAGAGSSYEQY
TRBV30 | AWSVQGTGEQY
TRBV6-1 | ASSEALGTGAPAF
TRBV5-6 | ASSFWASGYDTQY
TRBV5-1 | ASRHLEGTGELF
TRBV6-1 | ASSGDRAGGYT
TRBV5-1 | ASSFDSSYGYT
TRBV4-2 | ASSRGQGETQY
TRBV10-3 | AIRDDSWGSTDRHEQY
TRBV5-4 | ASSLGDSPHTIY
TRBV15 | ATSLTSGSYNEQF
TRBV19 | ASSRREGEQF
TRBV5-5 | ASSPARTDTQY
TRBV19 | ASRRQGSSTDTQY
TRBV4-3 | ASSREHNRGGEKLF
TRBV6-5 | ASSYISGGSRNEQF
TRBV28 | ASSFSREVRTEAF
TRBV25-1 | ASSDGTEGETQY
TRBV10-3 | AISEPVGGFYEQY
TRBV5-1 | ASSLAGGRISYEQY
TRBV15 | ATSLSLSQETQY
TRBV7-6 | ASSLMLRGTFTGELF
TRBV7-9 | SSNRVNTEAF
TRBV28 | ASYSSGANVLT
TRBV7-2 | ASSPRTGEEGYT
TRBV6-5 | ASSYRGLARETQY
TRBV6-1 | ASRPIVGGNSPLH
TRBV9 | ASSSTATDTQY
TRBV5-1 | ASSFVTRSDREGSYEQY
TRBV11-2 | ASSSIQQGARDYEQY
TRBV9 | ASSVPGTGET